This T cell receptor (beta chain) is from a study of molecular identifiers for immune sequencing clone quantification. This clonotype came up many times. Trimming at V came to 6 bases and at J to 6 bases, leaving 6 bases not matched to a gene. The CDR3 has 14 amino acids. CDR1 is LNHDA and CDR2 is SQIVND in the germline V gene (reference sequence). TCRdb used MiXCR to reprocess the PCR reads, holding one entry per CDR3 protein. The table lists 20,000 or so distinct CDR3 sequences, roughly 20% of them singletons. The chain combines TRBV19 with TRBJ2-7, with TRBD2 matching 12 bases. The material sequenced was naive CD8+ T cells from blood, with Jurkat cell RNA spiked in. Regarding subset: FACS-sorted CD8+CD4-CCR7+CD45RA+ naive T cells. The origin of this receptor is a human donor in good health. Some libraries in this study had Jurkat cell RNA spiked in. The CDR3 reads CASSVTSGSSEQYF. In DNA form, the CDR3 reads TGTGCCAGTAGCGTGACTAGCGGGAGCAGCGAGCAGTACTTC.